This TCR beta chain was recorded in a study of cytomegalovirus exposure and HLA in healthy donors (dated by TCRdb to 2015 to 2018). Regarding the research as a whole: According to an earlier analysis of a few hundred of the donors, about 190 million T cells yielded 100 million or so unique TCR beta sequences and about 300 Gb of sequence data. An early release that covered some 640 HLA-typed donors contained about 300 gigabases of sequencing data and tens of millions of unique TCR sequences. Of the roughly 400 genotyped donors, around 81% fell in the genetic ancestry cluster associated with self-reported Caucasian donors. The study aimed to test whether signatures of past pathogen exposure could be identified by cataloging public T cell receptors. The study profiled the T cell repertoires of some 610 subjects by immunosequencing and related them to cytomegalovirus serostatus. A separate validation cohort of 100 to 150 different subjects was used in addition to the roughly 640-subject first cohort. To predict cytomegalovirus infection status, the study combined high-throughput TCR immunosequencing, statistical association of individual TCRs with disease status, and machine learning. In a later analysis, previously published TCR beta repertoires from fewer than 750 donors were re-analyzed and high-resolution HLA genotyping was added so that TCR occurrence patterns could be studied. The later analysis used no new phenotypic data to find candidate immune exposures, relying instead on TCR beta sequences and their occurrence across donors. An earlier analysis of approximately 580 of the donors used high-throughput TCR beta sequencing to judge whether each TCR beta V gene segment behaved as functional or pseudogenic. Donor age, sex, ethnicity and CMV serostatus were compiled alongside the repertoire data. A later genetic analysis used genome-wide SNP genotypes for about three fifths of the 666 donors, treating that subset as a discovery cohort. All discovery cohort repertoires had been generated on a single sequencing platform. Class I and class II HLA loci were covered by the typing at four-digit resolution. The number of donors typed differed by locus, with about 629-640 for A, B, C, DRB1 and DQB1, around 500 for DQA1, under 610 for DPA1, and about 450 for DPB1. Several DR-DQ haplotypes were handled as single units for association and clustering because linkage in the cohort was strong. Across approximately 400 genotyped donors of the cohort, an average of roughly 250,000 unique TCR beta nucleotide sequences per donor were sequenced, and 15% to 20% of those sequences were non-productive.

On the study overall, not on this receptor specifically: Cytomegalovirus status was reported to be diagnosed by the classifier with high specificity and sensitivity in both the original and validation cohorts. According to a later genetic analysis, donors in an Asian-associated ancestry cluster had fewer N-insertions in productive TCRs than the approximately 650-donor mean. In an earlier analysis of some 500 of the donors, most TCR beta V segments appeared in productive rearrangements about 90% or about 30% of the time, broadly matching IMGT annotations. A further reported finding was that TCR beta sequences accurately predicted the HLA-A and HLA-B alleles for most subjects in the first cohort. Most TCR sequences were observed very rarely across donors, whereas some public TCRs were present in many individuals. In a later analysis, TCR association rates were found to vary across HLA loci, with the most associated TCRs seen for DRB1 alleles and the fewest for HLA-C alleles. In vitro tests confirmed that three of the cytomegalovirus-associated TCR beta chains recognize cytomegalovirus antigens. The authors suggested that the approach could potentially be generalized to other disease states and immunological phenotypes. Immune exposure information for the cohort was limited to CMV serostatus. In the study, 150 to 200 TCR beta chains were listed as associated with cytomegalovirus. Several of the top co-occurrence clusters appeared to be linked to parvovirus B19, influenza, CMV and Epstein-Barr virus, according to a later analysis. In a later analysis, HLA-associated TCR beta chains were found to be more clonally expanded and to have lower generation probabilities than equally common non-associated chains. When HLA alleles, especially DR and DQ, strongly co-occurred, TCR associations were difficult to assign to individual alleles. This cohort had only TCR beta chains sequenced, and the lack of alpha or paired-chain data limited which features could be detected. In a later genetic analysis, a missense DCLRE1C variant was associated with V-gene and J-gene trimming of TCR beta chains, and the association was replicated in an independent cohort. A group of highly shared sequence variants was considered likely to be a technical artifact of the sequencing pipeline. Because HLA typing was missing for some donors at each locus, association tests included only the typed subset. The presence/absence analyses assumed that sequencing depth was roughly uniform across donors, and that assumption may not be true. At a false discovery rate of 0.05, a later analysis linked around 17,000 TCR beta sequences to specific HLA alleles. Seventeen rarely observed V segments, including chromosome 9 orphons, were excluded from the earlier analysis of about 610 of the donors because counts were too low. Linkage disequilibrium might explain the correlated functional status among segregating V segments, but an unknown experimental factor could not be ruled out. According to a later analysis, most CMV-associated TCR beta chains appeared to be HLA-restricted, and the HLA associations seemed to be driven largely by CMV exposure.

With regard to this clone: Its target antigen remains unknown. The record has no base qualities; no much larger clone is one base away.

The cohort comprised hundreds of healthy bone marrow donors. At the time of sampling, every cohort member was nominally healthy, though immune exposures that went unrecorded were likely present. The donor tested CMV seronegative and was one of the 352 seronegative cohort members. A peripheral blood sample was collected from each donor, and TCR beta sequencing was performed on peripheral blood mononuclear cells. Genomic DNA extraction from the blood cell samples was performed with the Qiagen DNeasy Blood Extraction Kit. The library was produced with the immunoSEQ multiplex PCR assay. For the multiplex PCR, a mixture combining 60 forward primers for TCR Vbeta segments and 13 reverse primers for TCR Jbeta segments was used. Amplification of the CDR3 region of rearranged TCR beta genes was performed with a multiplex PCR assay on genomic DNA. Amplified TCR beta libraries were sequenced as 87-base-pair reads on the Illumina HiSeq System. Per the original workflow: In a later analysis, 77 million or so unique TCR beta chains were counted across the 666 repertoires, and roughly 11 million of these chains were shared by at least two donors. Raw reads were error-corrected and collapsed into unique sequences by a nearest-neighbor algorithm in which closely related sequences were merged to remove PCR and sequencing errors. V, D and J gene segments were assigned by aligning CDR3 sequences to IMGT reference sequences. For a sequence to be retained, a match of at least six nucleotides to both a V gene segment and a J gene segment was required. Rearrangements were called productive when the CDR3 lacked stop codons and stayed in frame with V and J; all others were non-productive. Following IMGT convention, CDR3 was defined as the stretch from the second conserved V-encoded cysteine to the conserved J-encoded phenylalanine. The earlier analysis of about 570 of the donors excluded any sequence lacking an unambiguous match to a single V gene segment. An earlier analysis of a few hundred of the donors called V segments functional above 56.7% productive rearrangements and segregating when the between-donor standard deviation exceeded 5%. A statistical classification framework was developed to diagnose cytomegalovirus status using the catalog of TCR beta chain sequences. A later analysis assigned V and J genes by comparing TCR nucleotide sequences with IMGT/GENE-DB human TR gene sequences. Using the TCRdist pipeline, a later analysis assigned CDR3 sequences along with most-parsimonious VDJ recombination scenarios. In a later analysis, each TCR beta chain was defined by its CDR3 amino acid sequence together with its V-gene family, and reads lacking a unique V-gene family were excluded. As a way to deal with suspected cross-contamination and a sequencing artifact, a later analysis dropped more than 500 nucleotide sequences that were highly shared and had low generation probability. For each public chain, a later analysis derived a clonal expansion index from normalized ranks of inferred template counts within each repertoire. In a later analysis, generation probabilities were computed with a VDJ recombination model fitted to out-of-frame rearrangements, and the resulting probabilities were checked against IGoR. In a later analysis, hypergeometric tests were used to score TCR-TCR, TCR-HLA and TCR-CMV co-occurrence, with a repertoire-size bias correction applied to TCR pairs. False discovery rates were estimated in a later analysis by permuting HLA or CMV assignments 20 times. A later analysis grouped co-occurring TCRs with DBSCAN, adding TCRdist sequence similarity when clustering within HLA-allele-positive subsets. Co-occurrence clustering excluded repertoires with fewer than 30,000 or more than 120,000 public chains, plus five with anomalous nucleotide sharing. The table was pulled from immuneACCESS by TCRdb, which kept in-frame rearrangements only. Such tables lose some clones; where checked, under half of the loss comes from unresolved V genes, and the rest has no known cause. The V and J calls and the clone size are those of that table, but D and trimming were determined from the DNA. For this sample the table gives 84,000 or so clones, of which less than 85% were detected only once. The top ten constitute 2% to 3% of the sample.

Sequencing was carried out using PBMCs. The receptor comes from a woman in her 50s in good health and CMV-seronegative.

For the CDR3, the sequence is CASSEGGGVNTGELFF. The DNA sequence is as follows: TGTGCCAGCAGTGAGGGCGGCGGGGTAAACACCGGGGAGCTGTTTTTT. The sequence joins TRBV2 to TRBJ2-2; a weak D assignment points to TRBD2 (6 bases agree). CDR1 and CDR2 are drawn from the germline V gene: SNHLY, FYNNEI. Between the V and J ends, shortened by 3 bases and 2 bases respectively, the junction contains 13 bases. The CDR3 covers 16 residues, taking in both the cysteine and the phenylalanine. Kept here is only the CDR3 DNA, which spans 48 bases and is read in frame from base 1. The full variable domain, with segments outside the CDR3 supplied by the reference TRBV2 and TRBJ2-2 proteins, appears as EPEVTQTPSHQVTQMGQEVILRCVPISNHLYFYWYRQILGQKVEFLVSFYNNEISEKSEIFDDQFSVERPDGSNFTLKIRSTKLEDSAMYFCASSEGGGVNTGELFFGEGSRLTVL.